Following are 20 T cell receptor beta chains from one sample sequenced in a study of control samples from healthy donors and cancer patients (TCRdb year 2020). Preparation of the library involved the immunoSEQ multiplex PCR assay. Not all clones reach the TCRdb copy of this immuneACCESS table, which keeps in-frame sequences only. Checked studies attribute under half of the gap to unresolved V genes and leave the rest unexplained. The sample data list approximately 150,000 clones, and about 90% of these were observed just once. The top ten hold around 7.3% of the sample. Material for sequencing was blood. The source is a man aged 18 to 35 in good health.

This chain uses TRBV5-1 with TRBJ2-3, with TRBD1 identical over 7 bases. This CDR3 is built from 15 residues. V dropped 7 bases and J dropped 4; count of bases not matched to a gene: 12. Germline loops: CDR1 SGHRS, CDR2 YFSETQ. The CDR3 DNA follows: TGCGCCAGCTCCCGCGATACAAGGGGGCCAGATACGCAGTATTTT. Protein sequence: CASSRDTRGPDTQYF.

This clone occurred a few times. This chain links TRBV6-1 with TRBJ2-3; D unclear. With 3 bases removed from V and 2 bases from J, the gap between germline ends came to 12 bases. CDR3 size: 15 residues. The germline gives CDR1 MNHNS, CDR2 SASEGT. In nucleotides, the CDR3 is TGTGCCAGCAGTGATGGTGGGTCTCTCACAGATACGCAGTATTTT. As protein: CASSDGGSLTDTQYF.

This sequence joins TRBV5-4 and TRBJ2-1, with 9 bases identical to TRBD2. Germline V gene sequence: CDR1 SGHNT, CDR2 YYREEE (reference sequence). This CDR3 spans 15 amino acids. After removal of 3 bases from V and 3 bases from J, the junction contained 4 bases not matched to a gene. CDR3 bases: TGTGCCAGCAGCTATAAGACTAGCGGCTACAATGAGCAGTTCTTC. The encoded protein is CASSYKTSGYNEQFF.

V gene TRBV7-3 combines with J gene TRBJ2-1; 8 bases are shared with TRBD1. The CDR3 runs to 17 residues. Losses at the gene ends were 5 bases for V and 8 bases for J; bases not matched to a gene: 17. Looked up from germline, CDR1 is SGHTA and CDR2 is FQGTGA. The CDR3 region is CASSPIAATGVGHEQFF. In nucleotides, the CDR3 is TGTGCCAGCAGCCCGATCGCCGCGACAGGGGTTGGGCATGAGCAGTTCTTC.

This chain connects TRBV3-1 (or the pseudogene TRBV3-2) to TRBJ2-7, with a weak D call TRBD1 (6 bases). V lost 4 bases and J 3 bases, leaving 7 bases between the germline ends. The CDR3 length is 12 residues. Germline-derived CDR1 and CDR2 are LGHDT and YNNKEL (reference sequence). CDR3 amino acids: CASSPQGYEQYF. DNA for the CDR3: TGTGCCAGCAGCCCACAGGGCTACGAGCAGTACTTC.

This clone came up once. The chain links TRBV9 to TRBJ2-1, with 11 bases aligning to TRBD2. The length of the CDR3 is 17 residues. Germline CDR1 and CDR2: SGDLS and YYNGEE. V lost 0 bases and J lost 4; bases outside the gene matches: 6. The CDR3 protein is CASSVGASGGPYNEQFF. CDR3 sequence (DNA): TGTGCCAGCAGCGTAGGGGCTAGCGGGGGGCCTTACAATGAGCAGTTCTTC.

This chain uses TRBV5-1 with TRBJ1-2; TRBD1 aligns across 9 bases. V dropped 2 bases and J dropped 2; count of bases not matched to a gene: 10. The CDR3 runs 17 residues. The germline gives CDR1 SGHRS, CDR2 YFSETQ. The CDR3 nucleotides are TGCGCCAGCAGCTTAGGATCCTCGGGACAGGGAAACTATGGCTACACCTTC. Residues: CASSLGSSGQGNYGYTF.

A word on this clone: A junction end diverges from the germline sequence, so it may reflect a read error. The V and J genes are TRBV9 and TRBJ2-1, with 10 positions matching TRBD2. The CDR3 sequence is 17 residues long. Germline assignment: CDR1 SGDLS and CDR2 YYNGEE. CDR3 bases: TGTGTCAGCAGCCCAAGAGAATCAGCGGGGGGGCTCAATGAGCAGTTCTTC. Protein: CVSSPRESAGGLNEQFF.

The chain links TRBV5-5 to TRBJ2-7; 8 bases fit TRBD1. The CDR3 runs to 18 residues. Trimming cost V 3 bases and J 2 bases; bases outside gene matches: 16. The germline V gene has CDR1 SGHKS and CDR2 YYEKEE (reference sequence). This CDR3 reads CASSSYASGVGQAYEQYF. The CDR3 DNA reads as TGTGCCAGCAGCTCCTACGCCTCGGGAGTGGGACAGGCCTACGAGCAGTACTTC.

V is TRBV27 and J is TRBJ2-5, with D hard to call. The ends were cut back, 5 bases at V and 4 bases at J, with 11 bases in the middle. The CDR3 runs 13 residues. Germline values: CDR1 MNHEY, CDR2 SMNVEV (reference sequence). The CDR3 DNA reads TGTGCCAGCAGTCCGAATCACAGAGAGACCCAGTACTTC. It codes for CASSPNHRETQYF.

DNA for the CDR3: TGTGCCAGCACCACACAGGGAAAAGGCTATGGCTACACCTTC. It translates to CASTTQGKGYGYTF. This chain connects TRBV6-6 to TRBJ1-2; possibly TRBD1 for D (6 bases). Germline V lookup: CDR1 MNHNY, CDR2 SVGAGI (reference sequence). The V gene lost 7 bases and the J gene lost 4 bases, with 16 bases spanning the gap. This CDR3 region has 14 residues.

The chain is built from TRBV7-9 and TRBJ1-1; the match to TRBD1 covers 7 bases. V shed 3 bases and J 3 bases; nucleotides not matched to a gene: 16. This CDR3 is 18 amino acids long. Germline CDR1 and CDR2: SEHNR and FQNEAQ (reference sequence). The CDR3 sequence: CASSFPGQYIGGDTEAFF. The CDR3 DNA reads as TGTGCCAGCAGCTTCCCGGGACAGTATATCGGGGGGGACACTGAAGCTTTCTTT.

The chain links TRBV19 to TRBJ1-2, with a possible D match to TRBD1 (6 bases). CDR1 LNHDA and CDR2 SQIVND come from the germline V gene (reference sequence). With 5 bases removed from V and 4 bases from J, the gap between germline ends came to 8 bases. The CDR3 loop spans 12 amino acids. The CDR3 bases are TGTGCCAGTAGTGGACAGTTCTATGGCTACACCTTC. It translates to CASSGQFYGYTF.

On this clone itself: An end of the junction does not agree with germline; a read error may underlie this. The rearrangement uses TRBV7-2 and TRBJ2-7; no clear D gene. CDR1 and CDR2 (germline): SGHTA, FQGNSA. The CDR3 has 12 residues. The CDR3 sequence: CASSLGGNPRDF. CDR3 nucleotides: TGTGCCAGCAGCTTAGGAGGAAACCCTCGGGACTTC. The full variable domain, completed using reference TRBV7-2 and TRBJ2-7, is GAGVSQSPSNKVTEKGKDVELRCDPISGHTALYWYRQSLGQGLEFLIYFQGNSAPDKSGLPSDRFSAERTGGSVSTLTIQRTQQEDSAVYLCASSLGGNPRDFGPGTRLTVT.

This chain connects TRBV9 to TRBJ1-3; D remains ambiguous. With 1 base removed from V and 2 bases from J, the gap between germline ends came to 4 bases. Looked up from germline, CDR1 is SGDLS and CDR2 is YYNGEE. The CDR3 runs to 13 residues. In DNA form, the CDR3 reads TGTGCCAGCAGCGTAACCCCTGGAAACACCATATATTTT. Its protein product is CASSVTPGNTIYF.

The chain recombines TRBV14 with TRBJ1-4; tentative D call: TRBD1 (5 bases). The ends were cut back, 0 bases at V and 5 bases at J, with 10 bases in the middle. The CDR3 covers 15 residues. Germline CDR1 reads SGHDN; CDR2 reads FVKESK. For the CDR3, the DNA is TGTGCCAGCAGCCAAGACAGGGCCATCAATGAAAAACTGTTTTTT. This codes for CASSQDRAINEKLFF.

The CDR3 nucleotides are TGTGCCAGCAGAGAACCGGGCGACTACTATGGCTACACCTTC. This sequence encodes CASREPGDYYGYTF. V gene TRBV28 combines with J gene TRBJ1-2; no clear D gene. The V gene's germline CDR1 is MDHEN and CDR2 SYDVKM. V lost 6 bases and J 3 bases, leaving 14 bases between the germline ends. The CDR3 extends over 14 amino acids.

The chain couples TRBV5-6 to TRBJ2-5; 12 nucleotides line up with TRBD2. The CDR3 has 16 amino acids. Germline V gene lookup returns CDR1 SGHDT and CDR2 YYEEEE. The V and J ends lost 7 bases and 7 bases, in that order; junction bases with no gene match: 14. Here the CDR3 DNA reads TGTGCCAGCGGTCGAACTAGCGGGGGGCCGGGGGGGACCCAGTACTTC. Translated: CASGRTSGGPGGTQYF.

The chain is built from TRBV6-5 and TRBJ1-2; D is possibly TRBD1 (6 bases). Germline V gene lookup returns CDR1 MNHEY and CDR2 SVGAGI. This CDR3 is built from 15 residues. V was pared by 5 bases and J by 0 bases, with 13 bases between. Here the CDR3 reads CASSNREGANYGYTF. Written as DNA, the CDR3 is TGTGCCAGCAGTAACAGGGAGGGGGCTAACTATGGCTACACCTTC.

This chain uses TRBV28 with TRBJ2-3; either TRBD1 or TRBD2 may fit D (5 bases each). V lost 2 bases and J 3 bases, leaving 6 bases between the germline ends. Germline values: CDR1 MDHEN, CDR2 SYDVKM. The CDR3 consists of 13 residues. The CDR3, as DNA: TGTGCCAGCAGTTTAGGGGGAACAGATACGCAGTATTTT. It is translated as CASSLGGTDTQYF.